The clone carrying this TCR beta chain was seen only a few times. TCRbeta library construction was performed incorporating unique molecular identifiers. TCRdb re-called the PCR reads with MiXCR, one entry per CDR3 protein. This sample has about 230,000 distinct CDR3 sequences; 9.7% occur once, and the top ten carry 5% to 5.5%. The CDR3 runs 16 residues. Trimming removed 0 bases from V and 3 bases from J, with 14 bases in between. CDR1 and CDR2 (germline): MGHRA, YSYEKL. The data originate from a study of T-cell reconstitution after alpha-beta-depleted transplantation in children. The chain joins TRBV4-1 to TRBJ1-1; a possible D gene is TRBD1 (5 bases). The receptor was isolated from a human donor who donated a stem cell graft to a child with SCID. Sequenced here: PBMCs from the stem cell graft donor, sampled from the stem cell graft. In DNA, the CDR3 is TGCGCCAGCAGCCAAGATATCGGGGGTCGGCACACTGAAGCTTTCTTT. Its protein product is CASSQDIGGRHTEAFF.